This T cell receptor beta chain was retrieved from a study of blood T cell repertoires in COVID-19. Study context: T cells, B-cell-depleted T cells, or PBMCs supplied cDNA or gDNA.

In the original workflow: Quantification of nucleated cells was approximated via reference gene primer amplification. Some clones are missing from TCRdb's copy, which holds only in-frame ones; the method was immunoSEQ multiplex PCR. That table supplies the V and J calls and clone size; D and trimming were determined from the DNA. The repertoire includes about 90,000 clones, 75% to 85% of them detected once, and approximately 13% sits in the top ten. This CDR3 is 15 amino acids long. V lost 5 bases to trimming and J lost 0 bases; unmatched junction nucleotides: 4. Per the germline V gene, CDR1 is SGHNT and CDR2 is YENEEA.

The sequence was obtained from a human donor in a cohort sampled during active COVID-19. The chain links TRBV11-3 to TRBJ1-5; 7 positions match TRBD1. The sample comprised peripheral blood. The CDR3 coding sequence is TGTGCCAGCAGCCCGGGACAGTATAGCAATCAGCCCCAGCATTTT. It is translated as CASSPGQYSNQPQHF.